This T cell receptor beta chain appears in the sequencing data of a study of tumor-infiltrating lymphocytes in primary liver carcinoma. The study co-extracted DNA and RNA from about 21-30 mg of unsorted bulk tissue. A constant-region primer served to make TCR beta cDNA from about 0.5 ug total RNA. Generation of the TCR beta libraries relied on three nested multiplex PCR rounds using slightly modified ARM-PCR. TCRdb independently ran MiXCR on the multiplex PCR reads; one entry per CDR3 protein. This sample yields some 190,000 distinct CDR3 sequences, of which 85% are seen a single time; less than 20% belongs to the top ten. This clonotype occurred a few times. A read error is possible here, since a much larger clone lies one base away. Sequences were obtained from tumor tissue from primary liver carcinoma. The sequence was obtained from a man between 35 and 55 years old with primary liver carcinoma and hepatitis B virus infection.

The CDR3 nucleotides are TGTGCCAGCAGCCAACATCGGGACTCTCGGACAGAGACCCAGTACTTC. This gives the protein CASSQHRDSRTETQYF. V gene TRBV14 combines with J gene TRBJ2-5; tentative D call: TRBD2 (6 bases). Trimming left V 2 bases short and J 4 bases short, with 17 bases between. The CDR3 runs 16 residues. Per germline, CDR1 SGHDN and CDR2 FVKESK.